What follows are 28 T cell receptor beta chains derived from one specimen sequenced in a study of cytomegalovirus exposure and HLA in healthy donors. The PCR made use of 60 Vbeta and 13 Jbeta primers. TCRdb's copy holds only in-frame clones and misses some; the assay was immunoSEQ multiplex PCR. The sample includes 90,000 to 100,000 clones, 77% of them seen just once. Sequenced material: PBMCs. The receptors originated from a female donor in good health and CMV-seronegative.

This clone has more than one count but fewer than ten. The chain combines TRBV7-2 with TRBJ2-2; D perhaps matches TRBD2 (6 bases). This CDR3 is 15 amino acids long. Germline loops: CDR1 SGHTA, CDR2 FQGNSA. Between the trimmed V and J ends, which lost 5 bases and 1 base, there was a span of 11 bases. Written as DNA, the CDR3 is TGTGCCAGCAGCCGAGATAGCGGGAACACCGGGGAGCTGTTTTTT. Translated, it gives CASSRDSGNTGELFF.

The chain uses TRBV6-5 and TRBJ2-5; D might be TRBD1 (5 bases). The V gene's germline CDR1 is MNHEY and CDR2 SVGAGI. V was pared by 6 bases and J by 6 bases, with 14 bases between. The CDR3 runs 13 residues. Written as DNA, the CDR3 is TGTGCCAGCAGAGATGGGTCAGGGAAGACCCAGTACTTC. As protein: CASRDGSGKTQYF.

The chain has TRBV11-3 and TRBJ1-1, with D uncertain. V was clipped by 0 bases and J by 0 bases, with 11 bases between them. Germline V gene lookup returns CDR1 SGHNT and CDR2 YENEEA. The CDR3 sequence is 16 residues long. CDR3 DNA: TGTGCCAGCAGCTTAGATTACGGGTACATGAACACTGAAGCTTTCTTT. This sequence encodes CASSLDYGYMNTEAFF.

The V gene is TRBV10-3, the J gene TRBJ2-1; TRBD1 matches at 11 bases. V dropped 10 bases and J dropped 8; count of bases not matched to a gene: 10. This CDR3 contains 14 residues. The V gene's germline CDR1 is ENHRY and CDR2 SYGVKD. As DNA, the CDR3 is TGTGCCACCGGTGGACAGGGGGCGTCAGATGAGCAGTTCTTC. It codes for CATGGQGASDEQFF.

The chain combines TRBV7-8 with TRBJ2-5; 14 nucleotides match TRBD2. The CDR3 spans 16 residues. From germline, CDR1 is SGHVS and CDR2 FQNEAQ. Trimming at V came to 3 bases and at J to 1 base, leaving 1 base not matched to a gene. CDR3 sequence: CASSLGTSGGQETQYF. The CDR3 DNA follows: TGTGCCAGCAGCTTGGGGACTAGCGGGGGCCAAGAGACCCAGTACTTC.

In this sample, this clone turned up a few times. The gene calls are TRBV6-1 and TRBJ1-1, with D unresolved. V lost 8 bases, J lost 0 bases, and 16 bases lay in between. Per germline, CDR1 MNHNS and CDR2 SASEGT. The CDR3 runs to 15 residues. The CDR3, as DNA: TGTGCCAGCGGAGAGGGCGCCAAGATGAACACTGAAGCTTTCTTT. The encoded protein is CASGEGAKMNTEAFF.

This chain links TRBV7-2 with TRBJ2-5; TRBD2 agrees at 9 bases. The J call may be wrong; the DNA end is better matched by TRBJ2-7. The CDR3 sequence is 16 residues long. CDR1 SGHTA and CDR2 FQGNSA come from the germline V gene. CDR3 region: CASSLAVVAGVLEQYF. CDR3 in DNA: TGTGCCAGCAGCTTAGCGGTGGTAGCGGGAGTCCTCGAGCAGTACTTC.

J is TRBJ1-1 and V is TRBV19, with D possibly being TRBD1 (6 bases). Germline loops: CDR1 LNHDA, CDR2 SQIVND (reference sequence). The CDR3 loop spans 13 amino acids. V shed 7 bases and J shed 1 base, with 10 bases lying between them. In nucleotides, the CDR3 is TGTGCCAGTACCTCGGACAGGAACACTGAAGCTTTCTTT. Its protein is CASTSDRNTEAFF.

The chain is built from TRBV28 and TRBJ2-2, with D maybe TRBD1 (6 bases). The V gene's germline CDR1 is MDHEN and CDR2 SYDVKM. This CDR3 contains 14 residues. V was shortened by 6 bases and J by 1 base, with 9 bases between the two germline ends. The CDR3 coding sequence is TGTGCCAGCAGCTTGGACAGGAACACCGGGGAGCTGTTTTTT. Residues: CASSLDRNTGELFF.

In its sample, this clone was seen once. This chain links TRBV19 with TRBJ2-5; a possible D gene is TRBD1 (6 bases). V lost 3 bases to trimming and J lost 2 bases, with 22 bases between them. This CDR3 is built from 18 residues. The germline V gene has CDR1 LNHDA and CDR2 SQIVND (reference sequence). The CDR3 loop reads CASSIGPPGRGSQETQYF. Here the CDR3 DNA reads TGTGCCAGTAGTATTGGTCCCCCGGGCAGGGGAAGTCAAGAGACCCAGTACTTC.

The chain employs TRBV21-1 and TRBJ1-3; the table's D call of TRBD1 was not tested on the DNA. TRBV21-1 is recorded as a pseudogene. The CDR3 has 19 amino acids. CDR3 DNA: TGTGCCAGCAGCGAAAGCAGGGGGCCCCTCTGGCCTAATGGAAACACCATATATTTT. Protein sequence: CASSESRGPLWPNGNTIYF.

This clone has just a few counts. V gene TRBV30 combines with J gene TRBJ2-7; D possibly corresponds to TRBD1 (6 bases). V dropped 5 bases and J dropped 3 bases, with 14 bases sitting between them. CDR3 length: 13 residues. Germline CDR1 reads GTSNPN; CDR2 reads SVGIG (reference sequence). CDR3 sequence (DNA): TGTGCCTGGGTCCGGGACAATCACTACGAGCAGTACTTC. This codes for CAWVRDNHYEQYF. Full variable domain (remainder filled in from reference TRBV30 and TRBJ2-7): SQTIHQWPATLVQPVGSPLSLECTVEGTSNPNLYWYRQAAGRGLQLLFYSVGIGQISSEVPQNLSASRPQDRQFILSSKKLLLSDSGFYLCAWVRDNHYEQYFGPGTRLTVT.

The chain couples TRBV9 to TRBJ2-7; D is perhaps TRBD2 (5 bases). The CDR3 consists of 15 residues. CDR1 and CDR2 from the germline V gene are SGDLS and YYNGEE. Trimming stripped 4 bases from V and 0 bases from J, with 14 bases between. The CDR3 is CASSPQTGFSYEQYF. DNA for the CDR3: TGTGCCAGCAGCCCCCAGACGGGATTCTCCTACGAGCAGTACTTC. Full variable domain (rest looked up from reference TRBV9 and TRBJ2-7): DSGVTQTPKHLITATGQRVTLRCSPRSGDLSVYWYQQSLDQGLQFLIQYYNGEERAKGNILERFSAQQFPDLHSELNLSSLELGDSALYFCASSPQTGFSYEQYFGPGTRLTVT.

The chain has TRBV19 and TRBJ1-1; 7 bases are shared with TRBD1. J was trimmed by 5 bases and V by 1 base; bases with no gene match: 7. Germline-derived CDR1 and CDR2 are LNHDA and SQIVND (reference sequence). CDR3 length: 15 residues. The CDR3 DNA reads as TGTGCCAGTAGTATAGGGGGAGCAGGGGGAACTGAAGCTTTCTTT. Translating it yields CASSIGGAGGTEAFF.

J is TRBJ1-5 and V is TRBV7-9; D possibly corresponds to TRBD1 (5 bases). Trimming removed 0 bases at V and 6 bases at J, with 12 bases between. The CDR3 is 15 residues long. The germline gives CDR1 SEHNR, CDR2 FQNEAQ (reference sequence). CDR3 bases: TGTGCCAGCAGCTTAGCGGGGGGAGAGGTTCAGCCCCAGCATTTT. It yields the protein CASSLAGGEVQPQHF.

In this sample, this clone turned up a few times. CDR3 in amino acids: CASSSPTITGADTQYF. DNA for the CDR3: TGTGCCAGCAGTTCCCCTACCATTACAGGAGCAGATACGCAGTATTTT. This rearrangement joins TRBV6-5 to TRBJ2-3, with D possibly TRBD1 on 5 matching bases. The germline V gene has CDR1 MNHEY and CDR2 SVGAGI. The CDR3 sequence is 16 residues long. The V gene lost 4 bases and the J gene lost 4 bases, with 18 bases spanning the gap.

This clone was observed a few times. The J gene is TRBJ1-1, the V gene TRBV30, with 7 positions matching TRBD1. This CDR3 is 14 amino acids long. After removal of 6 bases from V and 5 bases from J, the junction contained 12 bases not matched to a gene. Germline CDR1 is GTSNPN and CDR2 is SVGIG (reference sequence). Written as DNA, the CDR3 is TGTGCCTGCCGTATACAGGGGTACGGAACTGAAGCTTTCTTT. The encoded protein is CACRIQGYGTEAFF.

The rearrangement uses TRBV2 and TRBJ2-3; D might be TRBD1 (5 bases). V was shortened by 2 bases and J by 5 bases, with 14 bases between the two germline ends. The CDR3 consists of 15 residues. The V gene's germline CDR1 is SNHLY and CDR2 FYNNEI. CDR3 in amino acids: CASSEQGGNGDTQYF. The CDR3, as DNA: TGTGCCAGCAGTGAACAGGGTGGGAATGGAGATACGCAGTATTTT.

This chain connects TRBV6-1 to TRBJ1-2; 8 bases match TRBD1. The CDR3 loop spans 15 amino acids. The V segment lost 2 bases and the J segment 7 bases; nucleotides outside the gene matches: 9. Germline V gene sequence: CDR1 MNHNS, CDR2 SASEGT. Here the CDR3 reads CASSEQGGTGGGYTF. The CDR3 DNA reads TGTGCCAGCAGTGAACAGGGAGGGACAGGCGGTGGCTACACCTTC.

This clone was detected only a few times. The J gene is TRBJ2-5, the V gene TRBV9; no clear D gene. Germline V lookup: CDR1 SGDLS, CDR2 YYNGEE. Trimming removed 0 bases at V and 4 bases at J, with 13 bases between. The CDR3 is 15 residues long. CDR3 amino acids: CASSVESRNLETQYF. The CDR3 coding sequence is TGTGCCAGCAGCGTAGAATCCAGGAACTTAGAGACCCAGTACTTC.

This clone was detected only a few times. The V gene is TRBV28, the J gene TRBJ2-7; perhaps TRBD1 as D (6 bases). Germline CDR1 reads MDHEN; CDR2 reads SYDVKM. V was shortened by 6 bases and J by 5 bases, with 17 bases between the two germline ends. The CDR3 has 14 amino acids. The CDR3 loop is CASSQTGIRHEQYF. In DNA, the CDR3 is TGTGCCAGCAGCCAAACAGGGATCCGCCACGAGCAGTACTTC.

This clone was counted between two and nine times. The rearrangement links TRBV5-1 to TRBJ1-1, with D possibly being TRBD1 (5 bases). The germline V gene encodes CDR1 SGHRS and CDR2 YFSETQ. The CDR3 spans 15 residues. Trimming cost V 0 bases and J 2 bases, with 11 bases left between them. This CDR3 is CASSLEAGVNTEAFF. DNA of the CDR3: TGCGCCAGCAGCTTGGAGGCGGGGGTAAACACTGAAGCTTTCTTT.

The CDR3 protein is CASSVSLAGGSSTDTQYF. The CDR3 coding sequence is TGTGCCAGCAGCGTATCGCTAGCGGGAGGATCTAGCACAGATACGCAGTATTTT. This chain uses TRBV9 with TRBJ2-3; 11 nucleotides line up with TRBD2. CDR3 length: 18 amino acids. Trimming at V came to 1 base and at J to 0 bases, leaving 7 bases not matched to a gene. CDR1 and CDR2 (germline): SGDLS, YYNGEE.

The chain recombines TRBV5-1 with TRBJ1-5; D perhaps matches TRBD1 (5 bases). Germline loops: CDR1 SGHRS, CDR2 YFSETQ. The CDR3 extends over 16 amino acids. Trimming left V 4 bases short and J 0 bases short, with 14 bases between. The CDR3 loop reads CASSPGGIYSNQPQHF. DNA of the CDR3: TGCGCCAGCAGCCCCGGGGGGATTTATAGCAATCAGCCCCAGCATTTT.

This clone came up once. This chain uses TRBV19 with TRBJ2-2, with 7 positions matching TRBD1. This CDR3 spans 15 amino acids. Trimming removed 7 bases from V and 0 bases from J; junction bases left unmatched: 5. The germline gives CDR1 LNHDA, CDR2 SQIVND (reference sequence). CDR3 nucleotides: TGTGCCAGTAACGACGGGACAGCGAACACCGGGGAGCTGTTTTTT. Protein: CASNDGTANTGELFF.

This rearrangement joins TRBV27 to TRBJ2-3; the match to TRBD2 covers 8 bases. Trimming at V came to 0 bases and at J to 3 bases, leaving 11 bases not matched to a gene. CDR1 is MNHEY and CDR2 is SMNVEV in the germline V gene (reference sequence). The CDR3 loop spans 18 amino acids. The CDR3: CASSLSVAGFYNTDTQYF. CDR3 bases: TGTGCCAGCAGTTTATCTGTAGCGGGGTTTTATAATACAGATACGCAGTATTTT.

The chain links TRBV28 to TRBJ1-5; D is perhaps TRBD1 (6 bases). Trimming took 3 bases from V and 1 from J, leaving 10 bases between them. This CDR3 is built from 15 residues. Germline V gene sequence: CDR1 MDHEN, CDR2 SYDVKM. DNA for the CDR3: TGTGCCAGCAGTTTGGGGGGGGCAAGCAATCAGCCCCAGCATTTT. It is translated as CASSLGGASNQPQHF.

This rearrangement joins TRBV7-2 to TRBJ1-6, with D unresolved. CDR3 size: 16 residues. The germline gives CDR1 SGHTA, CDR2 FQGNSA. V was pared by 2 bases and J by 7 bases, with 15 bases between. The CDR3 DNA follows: TGTGCCAGCAGCTTAATCGTAGGACTTAGGAATTCACCCCTCCACTTT. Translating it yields CASSLIVGLRNSPLHF.